This T cell receptor beta chain was captured by sequencing in a study of long-term antiretroviral therapy in people with HIV. Researchers report immunoSEQ v3.0 was run at survey level. Measured with immunoSEQ multiplex PCR; TCRdb has only the in-frame clones, and not every one. The data contain approximately 30,000 clones, 80% to 85% of them singletons. This clonotype originated in a man aged 18 to 29 with HIV. Sequenced here: unsorted PBMCs, sampled 0.8 years before starting antiretroviral therapy.

The CDR3: CASGRIIKPHTF. CDR3 in DNA: TGTGCTAGTGGTCGGATTATAAAGCCGCACACCTTC. The chain is built from TRBV12-5 and TRBJ1-2; D gene unclear. The CDR3 contains 12 residues. The V end lost 5 bases, the J end lost 12 bases, and 16 bases lay between the germline ends. CDR1 LGHNT and CDR2 FRNRAP come from the germline V gene.